Listed below are T cell receptor beta chains from one sample, sequenced in a study of blood T cell repertoires in COVID-19. Repertoires were generated with immunoSEQ multiplex PCR, while TCRdb's copy carries only in-frame clones and drops some. Among 55,000 to 65,000 clones listed, around 79% were seen once. The sample consisted of peripheral blood. These receptors came from a man aged 55 to 70 with acute or convalescent COVID-19. The CDR3 runs from the conserved cysteine through the conserved F or W. D genes are given only for firm matches. Some rows mark clone size as missing; the rest say once, few, many or name a class of expanded clone.

d_call	clone_size	v_call	cdr3_length	j_call	cdr3_aa	cdr3_nt
TRBD2	.	TRBV7-3	16	TRBJ2-1	CASSLSPTSAYNEQFF	TGTGCCAGCAGCCTCTCCCCGACTAGCGCATACAATGAGCAGTTCTTC
.	.	TRBV15	16	TRBJ2-1	CATSGRTGSSYNEQFF	TGTGCCACCAGCGGGAGAACAGGGAGCTCCTACAATGAGCAGTTCTTC
TRBD2	.	TRBV12-5	17	TRBJ2-7	CASGLVRTGEGREEQYF	TGTGCTAGTGGTTTGGTACGCACGGGGGAGGGCCGGGAGGAGCAGTACTTC
.	.	TRBV30	13	TRBJ2-7	CAWRKVAAYEQYF	TGTGCCTGGAGGAAGGTAGCGGCTTACGAGCAGTACTTC
.	once	TRBV7-8	13	TRBJ2-1	CASSFGIYNEQFF	TGTGCCAGCAGCTTCGGGATCTACAATGAGCAGTTCTTC
TRBD2	few	TRBV5-4	15	TRBJ2-2	CASSPTSGSPGELFF	TGTGCCAGCAGCCCGACTAGCGGGAGCCCCGGGGAGCTGTTTTTT
TRBD1	.	TRBV7-2	15	TRBJ2-7	CASSFQPGGEGEQYF	TGTGCCAGCAGCTTCCAGCCAGGGGGCGAAGGCGAGCAGTACTTC
.	once	TRBV27	14	TRBJ1-5	CASSFRYSNQPQHF	TGTGCCAGCAGTTTTCGTTATAGCAATCAGCCCCAGCATTTT
TRBD1	.	TRBV7-2	15	TRBJ1-2	CASSYRQGPIYGYTF	TGTGCCAGCAGCTACCGACAGGGACCCATCTATGGCTACACCTTC
.	.	TRBV4-1	14	TRBJ2-3	CASSQVTLIDTQYF	TGCGCCAGCAGCCAAGTAACACTAATCGATACGCAGTATTTT
.	.	TRBV24-1	14	TRBJ1-5	CATSDTGLNQPQHF	TGTGCCACCAGTGATACAGGCCTCAATCAGCCCCAGCATTTT
.	.	TRBV11-2	16	TRBJ2-5	CASSPQRQVSQETQYF	TGTGCCAGCAGCCCCCAACGACAGGTCAGCCAAGAGACCCAGTACTTC
.	.	TRBV18	13	TRBJ1-1	CASLPPSNTEAFF	TGTGCCAGCTTACCCCCATCGAACACTGAAGCTTTCTTT
.	.	TRBV11-2	12	TRBJ2-3	CASSPQTDTQYF	TGTGCCAGCAGCCCTCAGACAGATACGCAGTATTTT
.	many	TRBV28	13	TRBJ1-5	CASAPGYLSPQHF	TGTGCCAGTGCTCCGGGTTACCTATCGCCCCAGCATTTT
TRBD1	.	TRBV9	18	TRBJ1-3	CASSARFGQGVNGNTIYF	TGTGCCAGCAGCGCCCGATTTGGACAGGGTGTAAACGGAAACACCATATATTTT
.	.	TRBV5-6	18	TRBJ1-3	CASSLGPAYGSSGNTIYF	TGTGCCAGCAGCTTGGGACCAGCCTACGGGAGCTCTGGAAACACCATATATTTT
.	once	TRBV30	15	TRBJ2-2	CAWWRRGLNTGELFF	TGTGCCTGGTGGCGAAGAGGGCTGAACACCGGGGAGCTGTTTTTT
TRBD2	.	TRBV4-1	17	TRBJ2-5	CASSLGSAGTAWETQYF	TGCGCCAGCAGCCTCGGTTCAGCGGGAACTGCTTGGGAGACCCAGTACTTC
TRBD2	.	TRBV18	15	TRBJ2-1	CASSSSGRSYNEQFF	TGTGCCAGCTCATCTAGCGGGAGATCCTACAATGAGCAGTTCTTC
.	.	TRBV3-1/TRBV3-2	17	TRBJ2-7	CASSHYGGGRSSYEQYF	TGTGCCAGCAGCCATTACGGGGGAGGTAGAAGCTCCTACGAGCAGTACTTC
TRBD1	.	TRBV28	15	TRBJ1-4	CASSLGTGINEKLFF	TGTGCCAGCAGTTTAGGGACAGGGATTAATGAAAAACTGTTTTTT
.	once	TRBV27	16	TRBJ1-5	CASSLWGAGGNQPQHF	TGTGCCAGCAGTTTATGGGGGGCGGGAGGCAATCAGCCCCAGCATTTT
.	.	TRBV2	15	TRBJ1-5	CASTPQPFGNQPQHF	TGTGCCAGCACCCCACAGCCATTTGGCAATCAGCCCCAGCATTTT
.	.	TRBV27	14	TRBJ1-6	CASSLGQGHSPLHF	TGTGCCAGCAGTTTGGGTCAGGGGCATTCACCCCTCCACTTT
TRBD1	.	TRBV28	16	TRBJ1-6	CASSFLAGGTNSPLHF	TGTGCCAGCAGTTTTCTTGCAGGGGGCACGAATTCACCCCTCCACTTT
TRBD2	.	TRBV28	15	TRBJ2-1	CASSLAGAGMNEQFF	TGTGCCAGCAGTTTAGCGGGAGCGGGGATGAATGAGCAGTTCTTC
.	.	TRBV7-8	15	TRBJ2-3	CASSLGSGFGDTQYF	TGTGCCAGCAGCTTGGGGAGCGGTTTTGGGGATACGCAGTATTTT
.	.	TRBV6-5	13	TRBJ2-7	CASSYRVTYEQYF	TGTGCCAGCAGTTACCGGGTAACCTACGAGCAGTACTTC
.	.	TRBV10-2	15	TRBJ2-2	CASRGGLGNTGELFF	TGCGCCAGCAGGGGGGGATTAGGCAACACCGGGGAGCTGTTTTTT
TRBD1	.	TRBV28	16	TRBJ1-5	CASNSSPGGADQPQHF	TGTGCCAGCAACTCTTCCCCAGGGGGCGCCGATCAGCCCCAGCATTTT
.	.	TRBV12-3/TRBV12-4	13	TRBJ2-7	CASSLGRVNEQYF	TGTGCCAGCAGTTTAGGCAGGGTCAACGAGCAGTACTTC
TRBD1	.	TRBV6-5	16	TRBJ2-1	CASSYKTGVKDNEQFF	TGTGCCAGCAGTTATAAGACAGGGGTTAAGGACAATGAGCAGTTCTTC
TRBD1	.	TRBV24-1	16	TRBJ1-1	CATSDSRTGLDTEAFF	TGTGCCACCAGTGATTCACGGACAGGGTTGGACACTGAAGCTTTCTTT
TRBD1	.	TRBV7-2	18	TRBJ1-3	CASSPVGTDVFSGNTIYF	TGTGCCAGCAGCCCAGTGGGGACAGACGTCTTCTCTGGAAACACCATATATTTT
TRBD1	few	TRBV3-1/TRBV3-2	15	TRBJ1-2	CASSLGTGGYYGYTF	TGTGCCAGCAGCCTCGGGACAGGGGGCTACTATGGCTACACCTTC
TRBD1	.	TRBV6-5	15	TRBJ1-1	CASSWTGGMNTEAFF	TGTGCCAGCAGTTGGACAGGGGGGATGAACACTGAAGCTTTCTTT
TRBD1	.	TRBV15	15	TRBJ1-1	CATSRDPGQGLEAFF	TGTGCCACCAGCAGAGATCCGGGACAGGGGTTGGAAGCTTTCTTT
TRBD1	.	TRBV19	16	TRBJ2-7	CASSTWDSVMNYEQYF	TGTGCCAGTAGTACCTGGGACAGCGTGATGAACTACGAGCAGTACTTC
TRBD1	.	TRBV7-2	16	TRBJ2-7	CASSRTGTGMTYEQYF	TGTGCCAGCAGCAGAACCGGGACAGGGATGACCTACGAGCAGTACTTC
TRBD1	.	TRBV9	17	TRBJ2-7	CASSARAGTGGSYEQYF	TGTGCCAGCAGCGCCCGAGCCGGGACAGGGGGCTCTTACGAGCAGTACTTC
TRBD1	.	TRBV28	15	TRBJ2-7	CASSSPGQATYEQYF	TGTGCCAGCAGTTCGCCGGGACAGGCTACCTACGAGCAGTACTTC
.	.	TRBV7-9	14	TRBJ1-4	CASSLAGGGEKLFF	TGTGCCAGCAGCTTAGCGGGGGGAGGTGAAAAACTGTTTTTT
.	.	TRBV25-1	13	TRBJ1-2	CASRHREPYGYTF	TGTGCCAGCCGCCACAGGGAGCCCTATGGCTACACCTTC
TRBD2	.	TRBV28	17	TRBJ2-7	CASSSSSGWRGRYEQYF	TGTGCCAGCAGTTCTTCTAGCGGGTGGCGAGGCAGATACGAGCAGTACTTC